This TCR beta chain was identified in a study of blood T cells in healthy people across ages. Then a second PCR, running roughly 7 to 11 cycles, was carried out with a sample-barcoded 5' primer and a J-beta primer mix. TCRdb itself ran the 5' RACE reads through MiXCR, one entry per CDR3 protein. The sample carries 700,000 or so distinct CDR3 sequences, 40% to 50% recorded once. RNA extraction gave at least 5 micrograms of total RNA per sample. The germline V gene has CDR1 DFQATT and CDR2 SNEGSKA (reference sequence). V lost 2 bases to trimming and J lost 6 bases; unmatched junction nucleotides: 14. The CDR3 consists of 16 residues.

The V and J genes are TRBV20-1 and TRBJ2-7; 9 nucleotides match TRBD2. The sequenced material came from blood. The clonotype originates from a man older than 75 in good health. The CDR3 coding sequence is TGCAGTGCTAGACCATCTAGCGGGGCCCCGGGAAGCGAGCAGTACTTC. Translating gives CSARPSSGAPGSEQYF.